This TCR beta chain was recorded in a study of T cell clonality in common variable immunodeficiency. General study results and limits: CVID subjects had higher TCRbeta clonality than healthy controls, most marked in about a third. Compared with controls, CVID subjects had fewer shared TCRbeta clones. Patient heterogeneity in the CVID cohort limited correlations between repertoire features and clinical complications.

V gave up 2 bases and J gave up 6 bases, with 17 bases separating them. The CDR3 length is 15 residues. Germline V gene data show CDR1 as SNHLY and CDR2 as FYNNEI. Most patients and controls had Caucasian heritage. This clone was recorded at least ten times. What it binds is not known. The read halts 3 residues ahead of the CDR3 end, with the missing end drawn from the germline J gene. Assay: immunoSEQ multiplex PCR; the TCRdb copy retains only in-frame clones and omits some. Listed for the sample are 45,000 to 55,000 clones, none seen a single time. The rearrangement joins TRBV2 to TRBJ2-7, with a weak D call TRBD2 (6 bases). What was sequenced was peripheral blood mononuclear cells. This sequence was found in a person aged 18 to 75 in good health. Partial CDR3 DNA: TGTGCCAGCAGTGAACCGGCCGGAGGGGATAGCGAG. Its translation: CASSEPAGGDSE. The full CDR3 protein reads CASSEPAGGDSEQYF. Full variable domain (outside the CDR3, taken from reference TRBV2 and TRBJ2-7): EPEVTQTPSHQVTQMGQEVILRCVPISNHLYFYWYRQILGQKVEFLVSFYNNEISEKSEIFDDQFSVERPDGSNFTLKIRSTKLEDSAMYFCASSEPAGGDSEQYFGPGTRLTVT.